Presented here are 2 T cell receptor beta chains from one specimen sequenced in a study of spatial heterogeneity in lung cancer (dated by TCRdb to between 2017 and 2020). This specimen's time point label, interpreted: sample taken at primary tumor resection. TCR sequencing used whole RNA extracted from tumor and nontumor lung tissue, or from cryopreserved PBMC samples, without cell sorting. The library was obtained by 5' RACE. TCRdb records NextSeq 500 as the sequencer. TCRdb trimmed public reads at Q25 via fastp, called clones via MiXCR and kept in-frame beta chains. Each record represents a unique CDR3 protein, reported with the most common genes and DNA among its rows. In all, the sample holds roughly 48,000 distinct CDR3 sequences, and approximately 5.7% of those were seen once. Clones ranked in the top ten supply approximately 12% of the sample. The sample was PBMCs, taken at surgery. Every receptor here comes from a male donor with early-stage non-small cell lung cancer.

This clonotype was detected ten times or more. The genes are TRBV27 and TRBJ1-2; D might be TRBD1 (6 bases). The CDR3 sequence is 16 residues long. The ends were cut back, 5 bases at V and 4 bases at J, with 20 bases in the middle. The germline gives CDR1 MNHEY, CDR2 SMNVEV (reference sequence). The CDR3 coding sequence is TGTGCCAGCAGTCCGTATTCGACAGGCGAATTCTATGGCTACACCTTC. This sequence encodes CASSPYSTGEFYGYTF.

This clonotype was seen repeatedly, ten times or more. The chain carries TRBV20-1 and TRBJ2-3; D not resolved. CDR1 is DFQATT and CDR2 is SNEGSKA in the germline V gene (reference sequence). Trimming stripped 0 bases from V and 0 bases from J, with 4 bases between. The CDR3 totals 13 residues. Written as DNA, the CDR3 is TGCAGTGCTAGAGAAACAAGCACAGATACGCAGTATTTT. This encodes CSARETSTDTQYF.